This TCR beta chain was identified during a study of cytomegalovirus exposure and HLA in healthy donors. The table came from immunoSEQ multiplex PCR; TCRdb's copy has only in-frame clones and leaves some out. The data hold about 130,000 clones, with roughly 90% observed a single time. The germline V gene encodes CDR1 MNHEY and CDR2 SVGAGI. V was clipped by 6 bases and J by 4 bases; unmatched bases: 9. The CDR3 is 15 residues long. The sample consisted of PBMCs. This chain links TRBV6-5 with TRBJ2-1, with 7 bases that match TRBD1. The source is a man aged 25 to 40 in good health and CMV-seronegative. In DNA, the CDR3 is TGTGCCAGCAGGGGGCGGACAGGAACTTACAATGAGCAGTTCTTC. Amino acids: CASRGRTGTYNEQFF.